These 31 T cell receptor beta chains share one sample of origin, sequenced in a study of blood T cell repertoires in COVID-19. Clones were read by immunoSEQ multiplex PCR, and TCRdb kept only the in-frame ones, dropping some. Of some 510,000 clones listed, around 87% are singletons. The material sequenced was PBMCs or T cells enriched from blood (not recorded which). The receptors derive from a woman aged 40 to 49 who had recovered from COVID-19.

This clone appeared a single time. The chain is built from TRBV3-1 (or the pseudogene TRBV3-2) and TRBJ2-7, with D possibly being TRBD2 (5 bases). V lost 0 bases to trimming and J lost 0 bases, with 12 bases between them. The length of the CDR3 is 16 residues. Germline CDR1 reads LGHDT; CDR2 reads YNNKEL (reference sequence). CDR3 DNA: TGTGCCAGCAGCCAAGATTGGCAAGCGGACTCCTACGAGCAGTACTTC. It is translated as CASSQDWQADSYEQYF.

The rearrangement uses TRBV29-1 and TRBJ2-3, with 8 bases aligning to TRBD2. CDR1 is SQVTM, CDR2 ANQGSEA, per germline. The trim removed 7 bases at V and 4 bases at J, leaving 10 bases unmatched. The CDR3 consists of 14 residues. The CDR3 region is CSGVEAGGADTQYF. CDR3 nucleotides: TGCAGCGGGGTTGAGGCGGGAGGAGCAGATACGCAGTATTTT.

This clone appeared once. The chain has TRBV11-3 and TRBJ1-2; no reliable D call. Trimming shortened V by 4 bases and J by 4 bases, and 13 bases separated the two germline ends. This CDR3 comprises 14 residues. From germline, CDR1 is SGHNT and CDR2 YENEEA. CDR3 residues: CASSSPGEIYGYTF. CDR3 DNA: TGTGCCAGCAGCTCACCCGGGGAAATCTATGGCTACACCTTC.

V gene TRBV6-5 combines with J gene TRBJ1-4, with a tentative D call TRBD1 (6 bases). Germline V lookup: CDR1 MNHEY, CDR2 SVGAGI. The CDR3 has 13 amino acids. V lost 5 bases to trimming and J lost 6 bases, with 10 bases between them. The chain's CDR3 is CASSRKGDEKLFF. DNA for the CDR3: TGTGCCAGCAGTCGCAAGGGGGATGAAAAACTGTTTTTT.

The rearrangement joins TRBV5-6 to TRBJ2-7, with 7 bases that match TRBD2. V gave up 6 bases and J gave up 3 bases; unmatched junction bases: 15. Germline V gene lookup returns CDR1 SGHDT and CDR2 YYEEEE. The CDR3 has 16 residues. Here the CDR3 reads CASTSGGDKIFYEQYF. In DNA, the CDR3 is TGTGCCAGCACATCGGGGGGAGACAAGATTTTCTACGAGCAGTACTTC.

The chain combines TRBV29-1 with TRBJ1-3, with TRBD1 matching over 7 bases. From germline, CDR1 is SQVTM and CDR2 ANQGSEA. The CDR3 is made up of 13 amino acids. J was trimmed by 1 base and V by 8 bases; bases with no gene match: 5. The DNA for the CDR3 is TGCAGCATACGCAGGGGGTCTGGAAACACCATATATTTT. Protein product: CSIRRGSGNTIYF.

The gene calls are TRBV27 and TRBJ1-3; 7 bases fit TRBD1. Germline V lookup: CDR1 MNHEY, CDR2 SMNVEV (reference sequence). CDR3 length: 19 amino acids. V lost 4 bases and J lost 3; bases outside the gene matches: 18. This chain's CDR3 is CASSSAGTAYGLGGNTIYF. The CDR3 region has the DNA TGTGCCAGCAGTTCCGCTGGGACAGCCTACGGGCTCGGTGGAAACACCATATATTTT.

This chain joins TRBV29-1 and TRBJ1-2, with D tentatively TRBD1 (6 bases). Germline-derived CDR1 and CDR2 are SQVTM and ANQGSEA. Trimming left V 4 bases short and J 0 bases short, with 12 bases between. The CDR3 contains 14 residues. CDR3 bases: TGCAGCGTTGGAGGGGGAAGTACTAACTATGGCTACACCTTC. As protein: CSVGGGSTNYGYTF.

The chain combines TRBV24-1 with TRBJ1-2; maybe TRBD1 (6 bases). With 4 bases removed from V and 8 bases from J, the gap between germline ends came to 16 bases. Germline CDR1 KGHDR, CDR2 SFDVKD. CDR3 length equals 14 residues. CDR3 nucleotides: TGTGCCACCAGTGACACCGACCACAGGGTAGGCTACACCTTC. Residues: CATSDTDHRVGYTF.

This clone is a singleton in its sample. The chain joins TRBV6-5 to TRBJ2-7; 8 bases align to TRBD1. This CDR3 contains 13 residues. In germline, CDR1 is MNHEY, CDR2 SVGAGI. V dropped 7 bases and J dropped 6; count of bases not matched to a gene: 8. This CDR3 is CASKETGAGEQYF. The DNA of the CDR3 is TGTGCCAGCAAGGAGACAGGGGCCGGCGAGCAGTACTTC.

The gene calls are TRBV24-1 and TRBJ2-7; 7 bases map to TRBD1. In germline, CDR1 is KGHDR, CDR2 SFDVKD. Unmatched junction bases numbered 5, after V lost 4 bases and J lost 6 bases. This CDR3 is built from 13 residues. DNA of the CDR3: TGTGCCACCAGTGACCCTACAGGGGCCGAGCAGTACTTC. Amino acids: CATSDPTGAEQYF.

This clone was counted a few times. This chain connects TRBV12-5 to TRBJ2-7, with TRBD1 as a possible D gene (5 bases). This CDR3 is built from 13 residues. The V end was cut by 2 bases, the J end by 1 base, with 6 bases between. The V gene's germline CDR1 is LGHNT and CDR2 FRNRAP. The DNA for the CDR3 is TGTGCTAGTGGTTTGACAGGTTCCTACGAGCAGTACTTC. It translates to CASGLTGSYEQYF.

The chain employs TRBV5-1 and TRBJ2-2; D is ambiguous. This CDR3 region has 15 residues. Trimming stripped 6 bases from V and 7 bases from J, with 19 bases between. Germline V CDR1 and CDR2: SGHRS, YFSETQ. CDR3 DNA sequence: TGCGCCAGCACCCCGAGCCCGTCGGAGAACGGGGAGCTGTTTTTT. It encodes CASTPSPSENGELFF.

This sequence joins TRBV30 and TRBJ1-1, with D maybe TRBD1 (6 bases). V was pared by 5 bases and J by 2 bases, with 12 bases between. The germline gives CDR1 GTSNPN, CDR2 SVGIG (reference sequence). CDR3 size: 13 residues. CDR3 region: CAWQYRENTEAFF. The CDR3 DNA reads TGTGCCTGGCAATACAGGGAAAACACTGAAGCTTTCTTT.

This chain links TRBV3-1 (or the pseudogene TRBV3-2) with TRBJ2-3; maybe TRBD2 (6 bases). The CDR3 is made up of 12 amino acids. Deletions cut 3 bases from V and 8 bases from J, with 9 bases between. Germline CDR1 is LGHDT and CDR2 is YNNKEL (reference sequence). CDR3 loop: CASSQPGGTQYF. The CDR3 coding sequence is TGTGCCAGCAGCCAGCCCGGGGGTACGCAGTATTTT.

The chain couples TRBV20-1 to TRBJ2-5, with a tentative D call TRBD2 (5 bases). CDR1 DFQATT and CDR2 SNEGSKA come from the germline V gene (reference sequence). CDR3 length: 14 residues. The germline V and J ends were trimmed by 4 bases and 5 bases, with 17 bases remaining between them. CDR3 coding DNA: TGCAGTGCTAATGACCTCTCCCGAGGGGAGACCCAGTACTTC. It encodes CSANDLSRGETQYF.

This chain joins TRBV29-1 and TRBJ2-7; 7 nucleotides line up with TRBD1. J was trimmed by 2 bases and V by 7 bases; bases with no gene match: 11. This CDR3 is built from 14 residues. CDR1 SQVTM and CDR2 ANQGSEA come from the germline V gene. CDR3 nucleotides: TGCAGCGCGAATACGGGACAGTTCCCCTACGAGCAGTACTTC. Amino acid sequence: CSANTGQFPYEQYF.

The J gene is TRBJ2-2, the V gene TRBV27, with 9 nucleotides matching TRBD1. The CDR3 runs 17 residues. V trimming: 2 bases; J trimming: 0 bases; junction bases outside the gene matches: 4. Per germline, CDR1 MNHEY and CDR2 SMNVEV (reference sequence). The DNA for the CDR3 is TGTGCCAGCAGTTTAGGACAGGGGTTCGCGAACACCGGGGAGCTGTTTTTT. Translating it yields CASSLGQGFANTGELFF.

The chain employs TRBV20-1 and TRBJ1-3, with no clear D. The CDR3 sequence is 11 residues long. V was shortened by 8 bases and J by 3 bases, with 8 bases between the two germline ends. CDR1 DFQATT and CDR2 SNEGSKA come from the germline V gene (reference sequence). The CDR3 spells CSLLLGNTIYF. The DNA for the CDR3 is TGCAGTCTTCTACTTGGAAACACCATATATTTT.

CDR3 DNA: TGTGCCAGCAGCAAAATCCCGCATACCGGGACTAGCGGGGTTATGAGCTCCTACGAGCAGTACTTC. The encoded protein is CASSKIPHTGTSGVMSSYEQYF. The chain has TRBV7-8 and TRBJ2-7; 13 positions match TRBD2. Germline CDR1 and CDR2: SGHVS and FQNEAQ. The junction had 22 bases not matched to a gene; V was cut back by 5 bases and J by 0 bases. CDR3 length equals 22 residues.

J is TRBJ2-7 and V is TRBV4-1; TRBD2 matches 10 bases. V dropped 6 bases and J dropped 5; count of bases not matched to a gene: 10. This CDR3 spans 15 amino acids. Germline CDR1 MGHRA, CDR2 YSYEKL. The CDR3 reads CASSYQPGLANEQYF. CDR3 nucleotides: TGCGCCAGCAGTTATCAGCCGGGACTAGCGAACGAGCAGTACTTC.

A few counts support this clone. The rearrangement uses TRBV25-1 and TRBJ2-7; 9 bases fit TRBD1. The trim removed 3 bases at V and 4 bases at J, leaving 7 bases unmatched. Germline loops: CDR1 MGHDK, CDR2 SYGVNS. CDR3 size: 15 residues. Here the CDR3 reads CASSDANRGLYEQYF. CDR3 in DNA: TGTGCCAGCAGTGATGCGAACAGGGGGCTATACGAGCAGTACTTC.

V and J are TRBV3-1 (or the pseudogene TRBV3-2) and TRBJ1-1; 9 bases map to TRBD1. The CDR3 has 20 residues. The J segment lost 0 bases and the V segment lost 1 base, leaving 15 bases of the junction unmatched. The germline V gene has CDR1 LGHDT and CDR2 YNNKEL (reference sequence). The CDR3 DNA reads as TGTGCCAGCAGCCAAGTTCCTCTTGGGACAGGGAAGGGGATGAACACTGAAGCTTTCTTT. It yields the protein CASSQVPLGTGKGMNTEAFF.

The chain has TRBV7-2 and TRBJ2-5; no clear D gene. Germline CDR1 SGHTA, CDR2 FQGNSA. The V gene lost 2 bases and the J gene lost 3 bases, with 7 bases spanning the gap. The CDR3 spans 13 residues. CDR3 sequence (DNA): TGTGCCAGCAGCTTAAACAGAGAAGAGACCCAGTACTTC. This gives the protein CASSLNREETQYF.

The chain combines TRBV7-8 with TRBJ1-2, with D possibly being TRBD1 (6 bases). The CDR3 consists of 16 residues. Germline V gene lookup returns CDR1 SGHVS and CDR2 FQNEAQ. The V gene lost 5 bases and the J gene lost 2 bases, with 18 bases spanning the gap. The chain's CDR3 is CASSQTGRTANYGYTF. In DNA, the CDR3 is TGTGCCAGCAGCCAAACAGGCCGGACAGCCAACTATGGCTACACCTTC. Full variable domain (outside the CDR3, taken from reference TRBV7-8 and TRBJ1-2): GAGVSQSPRYKVAKRGQDVALRCDPISGHVSLFWYQQALGQGPEFLTYFQNEAQLDKSGLPSDRFFAERPEGSVSTLKIQRTQQEDSAVYLCASSQTGRTANYGYTFGSGTRLTVV.

To note about this clone: Different DNA sequences within this sample yield the same CDR3. The J gene is TRBJ2-7, the V gene TRBV7-6; 9 nucleotides align to TRBD2. V lost 5 bases to trimming and J lost 0 bases; unmatched junction nucleotides: 2. The CDR3 extends over 14 amino acids. The germline gives CDR1 SGHVS, CDR2 FNYEAQ. CDR3 sequence: CASSLSGSSYEQYF. CDR3 coding DNA: TGTGCCAGCAGCCTTAGCGGGAGCTCCTACGAGCAGTACTTC.

The CDR3, as DNA: TGTGCCAGCAGCCAAGAACGACTAGCCGTACGAGAGACCCAGTACTTC. It codes for CASSQERLAVRETQYF. The chain combines TRBV14 with TRBJ2-5, with 7 bases lining up with TRBD2. The CDR3 sequence is 16 residues long. Trimming at V came to 0 bases and at J to 4 bases, leaving 8 bases not matched to a gene. Per germline, CDR1 SGHDN and CDR2 FVKESK.

The chain couples TRBV3-1 (or the pseudogene TRBV3-2) to TRBJ1-2; D gene unclear. CDR1 and CDR2 (germline): LGHDT, YNNKEL (reference sequence). The CDR3 contains 13 residues. V was pared by 0 bases and J by 5 bases, with 7 bases between. The CDR3 DNA sequence: TGTGCCAGCAGCCAAGAGGGGAGGTATGGCTACACCTTC. Its translation: CASSQEGRYGYTF.

The chain combines TRBV27 with TRBJ2-7; 10 positions agree with TRBD2. Germline V gene data show CDR1 as MNHEY and CDR2 as SMNVEV (reference sequence). The CDR3 runs 13 residues. V was clipped by 7 bases and J by 3 bases; unmatched bases: 3. CDR3 in DNA: TGTGCCAGCAAAGCGGGAGGGAGCTACGAGCAGTACTTC. Translation: CASKAGGSYEQYF.

The J gene is TRBJ2-5, the V gene TRBV9; 11 nucleotides line up with TRBD2. After removal of 3 bases from V and 2 bases from J, the junction contained 6 bases not matched to a gene. The germline V gene encodes CDR1 SGDLS and CDR2 YYNGEE. The CDR3 consists of 16 residues. The CDR3 region is CASSAGLAAPQETQYF. CDR3 in DNA: TGTGCCAGCAGCGCGGGACTAGCGGCCCCACAAGAGACCCAGTACTTC.

This sequence joins TRBV6-5 and TRBJ1-2, with a tentative D call TRBD1 (6 bases). Germline loops: CDR1 MNHEY, CDR2 SVGAGI. With 10 bases removed from V and 4 bases from J, the gap between germline ends came to 16 bases. This CDR3 has 13 amino acids. As DNA, the CDR3 is TGTGCCACCTACAGGGATGTTGTCTATGGCTACACCTTC. As protein: CATYRDVVYGYTF.